This T cell receptor (beta chain) was identified in a study of cytomegalovirus exposure and HLA in healthy donors. Turning to the study itself: An early release of data contained roughly 90 million unique TCRs, which came from HLA-typed donors. General observations from the study: Differences between HLA loci emerged in a later analysis of TCR association rates, with DRB1 most and HLA-C fewest.

Everyone who donated was a healthy bone marrow donor. Donors sampled were nominally healthy, though unrecorded immune exposures were likely. Remarks on this clone: Its antigen is not identified.

The PCR ran on 60 Vbeta and 13 Jbeta primers. Profiling relied on immunoSEQ multiplex PCR, and the TCRdb table lists in-frame clones only, not all of them. Among roughly 180,000 clones, more than 65% were seen once, and the ten largest hold about 1.6%. The CDR3 runs to 13 residues. CDR1 is SGHNT and CDR2 is YYREEE in the germline V gene (reference sequence). With 3 bases removed from V and 10 bases from J, the gap between germline ends came to 14 bases. Sample: PBMCs. The source is a male donor in good health and CMV-seronegative. V is TRBV5-4 and J is TRBJ2-1, with D possibly TRBD2 on 6 matching bases. Written as DNA, the CDR3 is TGTGCCAGCAGCTACGGGAGTCGAGAAGAGCAGTTCTTC. Amino acids: CASSYGSREEQFF.